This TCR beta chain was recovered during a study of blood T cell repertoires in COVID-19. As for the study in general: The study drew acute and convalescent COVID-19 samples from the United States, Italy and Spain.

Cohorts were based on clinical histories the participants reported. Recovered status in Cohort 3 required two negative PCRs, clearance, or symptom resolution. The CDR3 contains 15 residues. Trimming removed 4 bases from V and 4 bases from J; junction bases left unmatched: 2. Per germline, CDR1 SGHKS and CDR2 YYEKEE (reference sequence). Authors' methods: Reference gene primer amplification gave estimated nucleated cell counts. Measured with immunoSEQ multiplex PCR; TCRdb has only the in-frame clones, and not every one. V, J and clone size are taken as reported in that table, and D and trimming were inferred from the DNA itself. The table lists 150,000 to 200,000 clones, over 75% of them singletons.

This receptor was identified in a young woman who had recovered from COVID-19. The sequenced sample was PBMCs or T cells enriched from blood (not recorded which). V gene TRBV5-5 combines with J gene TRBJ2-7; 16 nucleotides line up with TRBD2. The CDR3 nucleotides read TGTGCCAGCAGCCCGGGACTAGCGGGAGGGTACGAGCAGTACTTC. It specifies CASSPGLAGGYEQYF.